This TCR beta chain came from a study of CD8+ T cells in alopecia areata. Treatment denoted: oral pan-JAK inhibitor, 5-10 mg twice daily. RNA extraction was followed by reverse transcription into cDNA, which acted as the sequencing template. Assay: immunoSEQ multiplex PCR; the TCRdb copy retains only in-frame clones and omits some. The repertoire includes 200,000 or so clones, about 62% of them detected once, and 5.5% sits in the top ten. The sequence was obtained from a human donor with alopecia areata. The sequencing here drew on CD4+ T cells sorted from blood, taken at week 24, from a patient treated with tofacitinib.

In nucleotides, the CDR3 is TGCGCCAGCAGCCAAGATCTAACTAGCGGGGGCACAGATACGCAGTATTTT. Translated, it gives CASSQDLTSGGTDTQYF. The V call is TRBV4-3, the J call TRBJ2-3, with 10 bases lining up with TRBD2. V was clipped by 0 bases and J by 1 base; unmatched bases: 4. The CDR3 has 17 amino acids. CDR1 and CDR2 from the germline V gene are LGHNA and YSLEER.